This T cell receptor beta chain was sequenced in a study of cytomegalovirus exposure and HLA in healthy donors. Study-level points and caveats: TCR beta chain V- and J-gene trimming was linked, in a later analysis, to a missense variant in DCLRE1C.

Regarding this clone: Its target is not known.

Use of 60 Vbeta and 13 Jbeta primers characterized the PCR. The repertoire was sequenced with immunoSEQ multiplex PCR; TCRdb's copy has only in-frame clones and lacks some. The sample carries roughly 150,000 clones, roughly 85% recorded once. The CDR3 contains 14 residues. V lost 4 bases to trimming and J lost 0 bases, with 11 bases between them. From germline, CDR1 is SGHRS and CDR2 YFSETQ. The sequenced material came from PBMCs. J is TRBJ2-7 and V is TRBV5-1, with D possibly being TRBD1 (6 bases). This clonotype was obtained from a male donor in good health and CMV-seronegative. CDR3 coding DNA: TGCGCCAGCAGCGGCGACAGGAGCTCCTACGAGCAGTACTTC. Translation gives CASSGDRSSYEQYF.